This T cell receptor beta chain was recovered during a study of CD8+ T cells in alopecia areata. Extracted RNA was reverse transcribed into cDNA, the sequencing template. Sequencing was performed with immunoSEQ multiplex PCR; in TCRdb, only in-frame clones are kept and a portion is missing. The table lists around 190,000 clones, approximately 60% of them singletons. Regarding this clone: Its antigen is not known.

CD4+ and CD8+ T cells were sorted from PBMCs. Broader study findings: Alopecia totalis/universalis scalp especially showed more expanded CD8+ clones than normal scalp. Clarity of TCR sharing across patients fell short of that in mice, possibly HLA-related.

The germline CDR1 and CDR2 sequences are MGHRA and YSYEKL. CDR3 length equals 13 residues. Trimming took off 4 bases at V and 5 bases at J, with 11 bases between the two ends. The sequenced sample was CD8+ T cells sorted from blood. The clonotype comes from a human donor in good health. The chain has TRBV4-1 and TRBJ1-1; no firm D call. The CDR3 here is CASSPSGWTEAFF. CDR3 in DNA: TGCGCCAGCAGCCCATCGGGTTGGACTGAAGCTTTCTTT.